These 21 T cell receptor beta chains came from one sample sequenced in a study of cytomegalovirus exposure and HLA in healthy donors. The PCR ran on 60 Vbeta and 13 Jbeta primers. The protocol was immunoSEQ multiplex PCR, while the TCRdb copy is restricted to in-frame clones and leaves out a portion. In total, the table holds about 200,000 clones. Sequenced input: PBMCs. All receptors come from a girl aged 2-10 years in good health and CMV-seropositive.

The chain joins TRBV7-9 to TRBJ2-2; 9 positions agree with TRBD1. J lost 5 bases, V lost 1 base, and 5 bases had no gene match. The CDR3 spans 16 residues. The germline V gene encodes CDR1 SEHNR and CDR2 FQNEAQ (reference sequence). The CDR3 loop reads CASSLEQGARTGELFF. CDR3 nucleotide sequence: TGTGCCAGCAGCTTAGAACAGGGGGCGCGGACCGGGGAGCTGTTTTTT.

This chain links TRBV19 with TRBJ1-5; 7 positions agree with TRBD1. Unmatched junction bases numbered 11, after V lost 5 bases and J lost 7 bases. This CDR3 has 15 amino acids. Germline V gives CDR1 LNHDA, CDR2 SQIVND (reference sequence). The CDR3 DNA reads as TGTGCCAGTAGTGCCGACAGGGTGGAGAGACAGCCCCAGCATTTT. Its translation is CASSADRVERQPQHF.

The genes are TRBV29-1 and TRBJ2-7; 8 bases fit TRBD1. The V gene end was trimmed by 8 bases and the J gene end by 2 bases; junction bases not matched to a gene: 20. This CDR3 is built from 17 residues. Looked up from germline, CDR1 is SQVTM and CDR2 is ANQGSEA. The DNA of the CDR3 is TGCAGCCGAGCGCGTACCGCCGGACAGGGCGTACCCTACGAGCAGTACTTC. It is translated as CSRARTAGQGVPYEQYF.

The V and J genes are TRBV5-1 and TRBJ2-1, with a weak D call TRBD1 (6 bases). CDR3 length: 14 amino acids. Trimming stripped 3 bases from V and 5 bases from J, with 12 bases between. The V gene's germline CDR1 is SGHRS and CDR2 YFSETQ. The CDR3 DNA reads TGCGCCAGCAGCTACAGGGACCCCCACAATGAGCAGTTCTTC. Translated: CASSYRDPHNEQFF.

The CDR3, as DNA: TGCAGCGTTGAAGGGGGCGTGCGGGACGGGGAGCTGTTTTTT. This codes for CSVEGGVRDGELFF. V and J are TRBV29-1 and TRBJ2-2, with D perhaps matching TRBD2 (6 bases). V lost 1 base, J lost 7 bases, and 13 bases lay in between. The CDR3 extends over 14 amino acids. In germline, CDR1 is SQVTM, CDR2 ANQGSEA.

The chain joins TRBV7-9 to TRBJ2-5, with 8 nucleotides matching TRBD2. In germline, CDR1 is SEHNR, CDR2 FQNEAQ (reference sequence). The CDR3 loop spans 14 amino acids. Trimming at V came to 4 bases and at J to 1 base, leaving 2 bases not matched to a gene. CDR3 protein: CASSYTSGQETQYF. For the CDR3, the DNA is TGTGCCAGCAGCTATACTAGCGGCCAAGAGACCCAGTACTTC.

This chain connects TRBV18 to TRBJ1-1; possible D gene TRBD1, 6 bases. CDR1 and CDR2 from the germline V gene are KGHSH and LQKENI. With 3 bases removed from V and 7 bases from J, the gap between germline ends came to 27 bases. The CDR3 is 18 residues long. DNA of the CDR3: TGTGCCAGCTCACCTCGTCCTGCCCTCCGGGACAAGCCCTATGAAGCTTTCTTT. Translating it yields CASSPRPALRDKPYEAFF.

The genes are TRBV15 and TRBJ1-5; TRBD1 matches 11 bases. After removal of 0 bases from V and 15 bases from J, the junction contained 10 bases not matched to a gene. This CDR3 region has 15 residues. Looked up from germline, CDR1 is LNHNV and CDR2 is YYDKDF (reference sequence). The CDR3: CATSRERTGGRIGHF. The CDR3 DNA is TGTGCCACCAGCAGAGAGAGGACAGGGGGCCGCATTGGGCATTTT.

The chain combines TRBV29-1 with TRBJ2-3; D possibly corresponds to TRBD2 (6 bases). Per germline, CDR1 SQVTM and CDR2 ANQGSEA. The CDR3 runs 14 residues. Trimming took 4 bases from V and 1 from J, leaving 12 bases between them. The CDR3 nucleotides read TGCAGCGTTGCCTGGCGGGATGGCACAGATACGCAGTATTTT. Protein product: CSVAWRDGTDTQYF.

The V and J genes are TRBV7-9 and TRBJ1-1; D ambiguous. The germline gives CDR1 SEHNR, CDR2 FQNEAQ (reference sequence). The length of the CDR3 is 14 residues. The V end lost 1 base, the J end lost 1 base, and 7 bases lay between the germline ends. The CDR3 loop is CASSLDYTNTEAFF. The CDR3, as DNA: TGTGCCAGCAGCTTAGACTACACGAACACTGAAGCTTTCTTT.

The CDR3 DNA is TGTGCCAGCAGTGAAGGAGGTAGCGGGGCCGGGGAGGAGACCCAGTACTTC. It codes for CASSEGGSGAGEETQYF. The chain links TRBV6-1 to TRBJ2-5; 8 bases agree with TRBD2. The ends lost 1 base at V and 5 bases at J; junction bases unmatched: 12. CDR1 is MNHNS, CDR2 SASEGT, per germline. CDR3 length: 17 amino acids.

The genes are TRBV6-5 and TRBJ2-1; no firm D call. Germline lookup yields CDR1 MNHEY and CDR2 SVGAGI. Trimming removed 6 bases from V and 4 bases from J, with 13 bases in between. CDR3 length equals 14 residues. This CDR3 is CASRAGSQYNEQFF. CDR3 DNA sequence: TGTGCCAGCAGAGCCGGGTCGCAGTACAATGAGCAGTTCTTC.

This sequence joins TRBV4-2 and TRBJ2-2, with D unresolved. The CDR3 spans 15 residues. Between the trimmed V and J ends, which lost 3 bases and 0 bases, there was a span of 8 bases. The germline V gene has CDR1 LGHNA and CDR2 YNFKEQ. DNA of the CDR3: TGTGCCAGCAGCCAGGAACGGGCGAACACCGGGGAGCTGTTTTTT. It codes for CASSQERANTGELFF.

The V gene is TRBV19, the J gene TRBJ2-2; TRBD2 aligns across 8 bases. This CDR3 contains 15 residues. The germline CDR1 and CDR2 sequences are LNHDA and SQIVND (reference sequence). The trim removed 6 bases at V and 2 bases at J, leaving 5 bases unmatched. CDR3 region: CASRSSGRNTGELFF. The CDR3 DNA sequence: TGTGCCAGTAGATCCAGCGGGAGAAACACCGGGGAGCTGTTTTTT.

The chain combines TRBV5-5 with TRBJ2-7; D may be TRBD2 (5 bases). The CDR3 sequence is 16 residues long. The germline gives CDR1 SGHKS, CDR2 YYEKEE (reference sequence). V was shortened by 0 bases and J by 0 bases, with 13 bases between the two germline ends. The CDR3 here is CASSLATGKLSYEQYF. DNA of the CDR3: TGTGCCAGCAGCTTGGCAACCGGGAAGCTCTCCTACGAGCAGTACTTC.

This chain uses TRBV5-1 with TRBJ1-1, with 9 bases that match TRBD1. The CDR3 length is 16 residues. The J segment lost 4 bases and the V segment lost 3 bases, leaving 10 bases of the junction unmatched. The germline gives CDR1 SGHRS, CDR2 YFSETQ. DNA of the CDR3: TGCGCCAGCAGCTCCGCCGGGACAGGGTCTGGCACTGAAGCTTTCTTT. Protein product: CASSSAGTGSGTEAFF.

The rearrangement joins TRBV27 to TRBJ2-7; the D gene is possibly TRBD2 (5 bases). The CDR3 extends over 15 amino acids. Germline CDR1 reads MNHEY; CDR2 reads SMNVEV (reference sequence). V dropped 3 bases and J dropped 0 bases, with 12 bases sitting between them. The CDR3 protein is CASSFGGLPSYEQYF. The CDR3, as DNA: TGTGCCAGCAGTTTCGGCGGACTTCCCTCCTACGAGCAGTACTTC.

V gene TRBV29-1 combines with J gene TRBJ1-1, with D perhaps TRBD1 (5 bases). Trimming removed 1 base at V and 6 bases at J, with 12 bases between. The CDR3 runs to 13 residues. Per germline, CDR1 SQVTM and CDR2 ANQGSEA. The CDR3 nucleotides read TGCAGCGTTGAAGGGGGGGGTTGGTCTGAAGCTTTCTTT. Protein product: CSVEGGGWSEAFF.

J is TRBJ1-2 and V is TRBV6-1, with D possibly matching TRBD1 (5 bases). Germline values: CDR1 MNHNS, CDR2 SASEGT. There are 15 residues in the CDR3. Trimming shortened V by 2 bases and J by 6 bases, and 16 bases separated the two germline ends. The CDR3 loop reads CASSESQFGGDGYTF. The DNA of the CDR3 is TGTGCCAGCAGTGAATCTCAATTCGGGGGAGATGGCTACACCTTC.

The chain is built from TRBV28 and TRBJ1-5; 8 nucleotides align to TRBD1. Germline V gives CDR1 MDHEN, CDR2 SYDVKM. This CDR3 is 13 amino acids long. J lost 4 bases, V lost 8 bases, and 4 bases had no gene match. The CDR3, as DNA: TGTGCCAGCCTGGGGACAGGTAATCAGCCCCAGCATTTT. Its protein is CASLGTGNQPQHF.

In the case of this clone: Other DNA sequences in the sample encode the same CDR3. The chain couples TRBV27 to TRBJ1-5, with no clear D. The CDR3 spans 13 residues. Germline loops: CDR1 MNHEY, CDR2 SMNVEV (reference sequence). Deletions cut 3 bases from V and 1 base from J, with 4 bases between. The CDR3 here is CASSLGSNQPQHF. The CDR3 bases are TGTGCCAGCAGTTTGGGCAGCAATCAGCCCCAGCATTTT.